These 17 T cell receptor beta chains came from one sample sequenced in a study of beta chain features in type 1 diabetes. General study findings and limits: Moderate yet significant TCRB CDR3 shortening was seen in Type 1 diabetes patients in all four CD4+ subsets.

All of the isolated RNA was reverse transcribed, so expressed TCRB transcripts were sequenced. Using immunoSEQ multiplex PCR, the repertoire was profiled, and TCRdb retains in-frame clones only, with some absent. The table records approximately 250,000 clones, about a tenth of them present only once. Antigen specificity for these receptors is unknown. The specimen sequenced was naive CD4+ T cells from blood. Every receptor here comes from a man younger than 40 with type 1 diabetes.

The chain is built from TRBV7-6 and TRBJ2-2, with 8 bases lining up with TRBD2. The length of the CDR3 is 18 residues. Germline trimming cut 1 base from V and 4 bases from J; bases unmatched to any gene: 11. The germline CDR1 and CDR2 sequences are SGHVS and FNYEAQ. In DNA form, the CDR3 reads TGTGCCAGCAGCTTAGGAGGCGGAGCGGGAGACCTCACCGGGGAGCTGTTTTTT. Residues: CASSLGGGAGDLTGELFF.

This clone turned up a few times. The J gene is TRBJ2-7, the V gene TRBV7-2, with 11 nucleotides matching TRBD1. V gave up 4 bases and J gave up 3 bases; unmatched junction bases: 5. This CDR3 has 15 residues. Per the germline V gene, CDR1 is SGHTA and CDR2 is FQGNSA. This CDR3 reads CASSYDGTGGYEQYF. As DNA, the CDR3 is TGTGCCAGCAGCTACGACGGGACAGGGGGCTACGAGCAGTACTTC.

This chain's CDR3 is CASSLTGQGLYEQYF. CDR3 coding DNA: TGTGCCAGCAGTTTAACGGGACAGGGCCTCTACGAGCAGTACTTC. The rearrangement uses TRBV28 and TRBJ2-7; TRBD1 matches at 9 bases. CDR1 and CDR2 from the germline V gene are MDHEN and SYDVKM. The V and J ends lost 2 bases and 3 bases, in that order; junction bases with no gene match: 5. The CDR3 extends over 15 amino acids. Full variable domain (outside the CDR3, taken from reference TRBV28 and TRBJ2-7): DVKVTQSSRYLVKRTGEKVFLECVQDMDHENMFWYRQDPGLGLRLIYFSYDVKMKEKGDIPEGYSVSREKKERFSLILESASTNQTSMYLCASSLTGQGLYEQYFGPGTRLTVT.

This clone was seen a handful of times. The chain is built from TRBV6-6 and TRBJ2-1, with D perhaps TRBD2 (5 bases). The CDR3 runs to 14 residues. CDR1 is MNHNY and CDR2 is SVGAGI in the germline V gene (reference sequence). V gave up 7 bases and J gave up 6 bases, with 16 bases separating them. The DNA of the CDR3 is TGTGCCAGCACCTATCGCTCGGGGTTCAATGAGCAGTTCTTC. Translating gives CASTYRSGFNEQFF.

The gene calls are TRBV21-1 and TRBJ1-1. TRBV21-1 corresponds to a pseudogene. CDR3 size: 15 residues. The CDR3: CASIKPQTLNTEAFF. The DNA for the CDR3 is TGTGCCAGCATCAAACCCCAGACTTTGAACACTGAAGCTTTCTTT.

This clone was found a few times. The rearrangement links TRBV5-4 to TRBJ2-7, with TRBD1 matching over 8 bases. CDR1 and CDR2 (germline): SGHNT, YYREEE (reference sequence). Trimming removed 4 bases from V and 2 bases from J; junction bases left unmatched: 8. The CDR3 contains 15 residues. This chain's CDR3 is CASSLGQGVAYEQYF. In nucleotides, the CDR3 is TGTGCCAGCAGCCTCGGACAGGGAGTCGCCTACGAGCAGTACTTC. The full variable domain, with the rest looked up from reference TRBV5-4 and TRBJ2-7, is ETGVTQSPTHLIKTRGQQVTLRCSSQSGHNTVSWYQQALGQGPQFIFQYYREEENGRGNFPPRFSGLQFPNYSSELNVNALELDDSALYLCASSLGQGVAYEQYFGPGTRLTVT.

This clone came up a few times. The chain is built from TRBV4-1 and TRBJ1-1; D not certain. The V end was cut by 1 base, the J end by 0 bases, with 6 bases between. CDR1 MGHRA and CDR2 YSYEKL come from the germline V gene. The CDR3 runs to 14 residues. CDR3 DNA sequence: TGCGCCAGCAGCCAAGTTCAGGTGAACACTGAAGCTTTCTTT. This encodes CASSQVQVNTEAFF.

The chain employs TRBV20-1 and TRBJ1-2, with no clear D. There are 11 residues in the CDR3. From germline, CDR1 is DFQATT and CDR2 SNEGSKA (reference sequence). Trimming took 7 bases from V and 3 from J, leaving 9 bases between them. The CDR3 nucleotides are TGCAGTGTTGAGGGATACTATGGCTACACCTTC. It yields the protein CSVEGYYGYTF.

This chain links TRBV5-5 with TRBJ1-2; D gene ambiguous. Germline loops: CDR1 SGHKS, CDR2 YYEKEE (reference sequence). V lost 3 bases, J lost 4 bases, and 16 bases lay in between. The CDR3 loop spans 15 amino acids. The CDR3 DNA reads as TGTGCCAGCAGCTCAGCTCCAGGTGGTCCCTATGGCTACACCTTC. Translating it yields CASSSAPGGPYGYTF.

This clone was observed a few times. V is TRBV4-1 and J is TRBJ2-1; TRBD2 matches at 9 bases. Germline CDR1 and CDR2: MGHRA and YSYEKL. V trimming: 0 bases; J trimming: 9 bases; junction bases outside the gene matches: 6. The CDR3 length is 15 residues. The CDR3 sequence is CASSQERRGGAEQFF. The CDR3 nucleotides are TGCGCCAGCAGCCAAGAGAGGCGGGGGGGCGCTGAGCAGTTCTTC.

J is TRBJ2-3 and V is TRBV27; possibly TRBD1 for D (6 bases). This CDR3 is built from 13 residues. CDR1 is MNHEY, CDR2 SMNVEV, per germline (reference sequence). The germline V and J ends were trimmed by 6 bases and 3 bases, with 10 bases remaining between them. CDR3 residues: CASRATGTDTQYF. The CDR3, as DNA: TGTGCCAGCAGAGCTACAGGGACAGATACGCAGTATTTT.

The V and J genes are TRBV7-3 and TRBJ2-7; TRBD1 matches at 8 bases. The CDR3 length is 14 residues. V gave up 2 bases and J gave up 6 bases; unmatched junction bases: 6. The V gene's germline CDR1 is SGHTA and CDR2 FQGTGA. The CDR3 loop is CASSLSGGGGEQYF. The CDR3 DNA sequence: TGTGCCAGCAGCTTATCAGGGGGCGGCGGCGAGCAGTACTTC.

Remarks on this clone: One end of the junction does not line up with germline, which may come from a read error. This chain uses TRBV29-1 with TRBJ1-2, with D tentatively TRBD1 (6 bases). The CDR3 loop spans 14 amino acids. Germline values: CDR1 SQVTM, CDR2 ANQGSEA. The CDR3 spells CSVEGGQQPYGYTF. Written as DNA, the CDR3 is TGCAGCGTGGAAGGCGGACAGCAACCCTATGGCTACACCTTC.

CDR3 loop: CASSGDRGYGYTF. CDR3 bases: TGTGCCAGCAGCGGGGACAGGGGGTATGGCTACACCTTC. This chain links TRBV9 with TRBJ1-2; TRBD1 aligns across 11 bases. The V and J ends lost 3 bases and 5 bases, in that order; junction bases with no gene match: 0. Germline V gene data show CDR1 as SGDLS and CDR2 as YYNGEE. This CDR3 is 13 amino acids long.

V usage is TRBV7-2 and J usage is TRBJ2-3; the match to TRBD2 covers 14 bases. This CDR3 region has 15 residues. J lost 4 bases, V lost 5 bases, and 2 bases had no gene match. Germline lookup yields CDR1 SGHTA and CDR2 FQGNSA. CDR3 sequence reads: CASSRTSGGSDTQYF. DNA for the CDR3: TGTGCCAGCAGCCGGACTAGCGGGGGGTCAGATACGCAGTATTTT.

The chain couples TRBV10-3 to TRBJ2-1; tentative D call: TRBD1 (6 bases). CDR1 and CDR2 (germline): ENHRY, SYGVKD. V gave up 11 bases and J gave up 4 bases, with 15 bases separating them. This CDR3 is 13 amino acids long. CDR3 in amino acids: CAVGTNTYNEQFF. The CDR3 nucleotides read TGTGCCGTTGGGACAAATACGTACAATGAGCAGTTCTTC.

This clone was detected a few times. Other DNA sequences from this sample encode an identical CDR3 as well. V usage is TRBV20-1 and J usage is TRBJ2-7; 8 nucleotides match TRBD1. The germline gives CDR1 DFQATT, CDR2 SNEGSKA (reference sequence). Trimming removed 6 bases from V and 7 bases from J; junction bases left unmatched: 5. This CDR3 contains 11 residues. The CDR3 coding sequence is TGCAGTGCATCGGACAGGGATGAGCAGTACTTC. Translating gives CSASDRDEQYF.